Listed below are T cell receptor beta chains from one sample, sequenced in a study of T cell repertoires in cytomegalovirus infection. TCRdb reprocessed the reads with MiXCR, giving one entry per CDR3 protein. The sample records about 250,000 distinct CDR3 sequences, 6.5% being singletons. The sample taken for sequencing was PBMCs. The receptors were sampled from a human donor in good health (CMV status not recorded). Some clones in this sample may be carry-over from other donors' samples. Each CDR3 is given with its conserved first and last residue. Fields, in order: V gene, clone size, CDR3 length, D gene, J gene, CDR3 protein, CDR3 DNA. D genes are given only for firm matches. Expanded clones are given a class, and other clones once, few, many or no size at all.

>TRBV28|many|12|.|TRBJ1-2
CASSLYPYGYTF
TGTGCCAGCAGTTTATACCCCTATGGCTACACCTTC
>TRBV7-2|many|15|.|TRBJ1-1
CASSYYRARNTEAFF
TGTGCCAGCAGCTACTACAGGGCTCGGAACACTGAAGCTTTCTTT
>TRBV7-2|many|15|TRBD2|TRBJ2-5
CASRASGGQQETQYF
TGTGCCAGCAGGGCTAGCGGGGGGCAACAAGAGACCCAGTACTTC
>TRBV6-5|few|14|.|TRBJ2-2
CASNHHQGTGELFF
TGTGCCAGCAACCACCATCAGGGTACCGGGGAGCTGTTTTTT
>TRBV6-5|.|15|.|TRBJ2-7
CASSYLPGNSYEQYF
TGTGCCAGCAGTTACCTCCCAGGGAATTCCTACGAGCAGTACTTC
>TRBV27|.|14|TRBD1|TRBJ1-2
CASRGQATNYGYTF
TGTGCCAGCAGGGGACAGGCAACTAACTATGGCTACACCTTC
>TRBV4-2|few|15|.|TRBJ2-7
CASSQDNQGTYEQYF
TGTGCCAGCAGCCAAGATAACCAGGGGACTTACGAGCAGTACTTC
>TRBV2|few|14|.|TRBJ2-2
CASSDRGPTGELFF
TGTGCCAGCAGTGACAGGGGCCCCACCGGGGAGCTGTTTTTT
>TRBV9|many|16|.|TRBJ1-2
CASSVEQDLTPYGYTF
TGTGCCAGCAGCGTAGAACAGGACTTGACTCCCTATGGCTACACCTTC
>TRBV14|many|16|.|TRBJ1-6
CASSQDLGVLNSPLHF
TGTGCCAGCAGCCAAGACCTCGGGGTCTTAAATTCACCCCTCCACTTT
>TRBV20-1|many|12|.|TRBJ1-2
CSARPGTYGYTF
TGCAGTGCTAGACCCGGGACGTATGGCTACACCTTC
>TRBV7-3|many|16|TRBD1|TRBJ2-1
CASSFTGQGSYNEQFF
TGTGCCAGCAGCTTTACGGGACAGGGGTCCTACAATGAGCAGTTCTTC
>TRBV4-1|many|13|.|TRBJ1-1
CASSQGTNTEAFF
TGCGCCAGCAGCCAAGGAACGAACACTGAAGCTTTCTTT
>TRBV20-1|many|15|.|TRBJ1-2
CSARFAGAISYGYTF
TGCAGTGCTAGATTTGCGGGGGCAATCTCCTATGGCTACACCTTC
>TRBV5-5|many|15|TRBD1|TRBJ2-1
CASSFQGARYNEQFF
TGTGCCAGCAGCTTCCAGGGGGCGCGGTACAATGAGCAGTTCTTC
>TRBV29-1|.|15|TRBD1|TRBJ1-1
CSVEDRGEASTEAFF
TGCAGCGTTGAGGACAGGGGGGAGGCGAGTACTGAAGCTTTCTTT
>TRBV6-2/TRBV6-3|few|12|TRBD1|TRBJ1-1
CASSLGQKEAFF
TGTGCCAGCAGTTTGGGACAGAAAGAAGCTTTCTTT
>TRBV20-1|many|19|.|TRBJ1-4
CSARGPSGSIGATNEKLFF
TGCAGTGCTAGGGGACCCTCGGGCAGCATAGGTGCAACTAATGAAAAACTGTTTTTT
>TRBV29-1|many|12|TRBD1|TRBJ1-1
CSTQGAGTEAFF
TGCAGCACCCAGGGGGCTGGCACTGAAGCTTTCTTT
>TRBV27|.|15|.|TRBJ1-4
CASSSPTFGREKLFF
TGTGCCAGCAGTTCCCCGACATTCGGACGAGAAAAACTGTTTTTT
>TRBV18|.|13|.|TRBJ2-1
CASSPLGNNEQFF
TGTGCCAGCTCACCACTGGGGAACAATGAGCAGTTCTTC
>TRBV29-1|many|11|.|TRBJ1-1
CSVKGVTEAFF
TGCAGCGTTAAGGGAGTCACTGAAGCTTTCTTT
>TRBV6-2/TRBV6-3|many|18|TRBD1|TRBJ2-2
CASSYGFSGGAYTGELFF
TGTGCCAGCAGTTACGGCTTTTCAGGGGGCGCGTACACCGGGGAGCTGTTTTTT
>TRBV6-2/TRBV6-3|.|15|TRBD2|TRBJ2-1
CASRLAGGPSNEQFF
TGTGCCAGCAGACTAGCGGGGGGGCCATCCAATGAGCAGTTCTTC
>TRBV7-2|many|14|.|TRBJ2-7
CASSLVDSTYEQYF
TGTGCCAGCAGCTTAGTGGACAGCACCTACGAGCAGTACTTC
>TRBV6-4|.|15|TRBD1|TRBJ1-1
CASRIEGTGGTEAFF
TGTGCCAGCAGAATCGAAGGGACAGGAGGCACTGAAGCTTTCTTT
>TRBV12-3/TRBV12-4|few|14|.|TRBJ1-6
CASSPRGNNSPLHF
TGTGCCAGCAGTCCCAGGGGCAATAATTCACCCCTCCACTTT
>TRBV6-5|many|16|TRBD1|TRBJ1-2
CASSYSKDRGFYGYTF
TGTGCCAGCAGTTACTCGAAGGACAGGGGTTTCTATGGCTACACCTTC
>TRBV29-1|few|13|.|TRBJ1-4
CSVGEGLGEKLFF
TGCAGCGTTGGAGAAGGTCTGGGCGAAAAACTGTTTTTT
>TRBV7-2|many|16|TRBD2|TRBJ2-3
CASSPWTSGVTDTQYF
TGTGCCAGCAGCCCTTGGACTAGCGGGGTCACAGATACGCAGTATTTT
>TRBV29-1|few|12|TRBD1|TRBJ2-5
CSALTGLETQYF
TGCAGCGCCCTGACAGGGCTAGAGACCCAGTACTTC
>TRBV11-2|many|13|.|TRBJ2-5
CASSLRHQETQYF
TGTGCCAGCAGCTTACGTCACCAAGAGACCCAGTACTTC
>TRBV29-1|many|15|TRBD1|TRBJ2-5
CSVDLGGQGQETQYF
TGCAGCGTTGACCTAGGGGGACAGGGGCAAGAGACCCAGTACTTC
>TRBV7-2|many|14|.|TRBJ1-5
CASSLWQANQPQHF
TGTGCCAGCAGCTTATGGCAGGCCAATCAGCCCCAGCATTTT
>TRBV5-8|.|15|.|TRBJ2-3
CASSLGGGLTDTRYF
TGTGCCAGCAGCTTGGGGGGGGGGCTCACAGATACGCGGTATTTT
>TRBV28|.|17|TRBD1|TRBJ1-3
CASSSPFRQGTGNTIYF
TGTGCCAGCAGTTCCCCATTTAGACAGGGGACAGGAAACACCATATATTTT
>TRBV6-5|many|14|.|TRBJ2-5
CASSRWDVQETQYF
TGTGCCAGCAGTCGCTGGGACGTTCAAGAGACCCAGTACTTC
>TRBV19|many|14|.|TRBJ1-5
CATKDTALNQPQHF
TGTGCCACTAAGGATACAGCCCTCAATCAGCCCCAGCATTTT
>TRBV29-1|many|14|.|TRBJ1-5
CSVWEGTGNQPQHF
TGCAGCGTTTGGGAGGGGACGGGAAATCAGCCCCAGCATTTT
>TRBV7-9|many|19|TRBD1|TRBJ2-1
CASSLVASGTGGSYNEQFF
TGTGCCAGCAGCTTAGTAGCCTCCGGGACAGGGGGCTCCTACAATGAGCAGTTCTTC
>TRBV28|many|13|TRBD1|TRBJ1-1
CASRRRQGTEAFF
TGTGCCAGCAGACGCAGACAGGGGACTGAAGCTTTCTTT
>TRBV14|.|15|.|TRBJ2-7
CASSQIPTPAYEQYF
TGTGCCAGCAGCCAGATACCCACGCCGGCCTACGAGCAGTACTTC
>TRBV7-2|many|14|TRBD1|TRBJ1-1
CASSLFPGTGEAFF
TGTGCCAGCAGCTTATTTCCCGGGACAGGTGAAGCTTTCTTT
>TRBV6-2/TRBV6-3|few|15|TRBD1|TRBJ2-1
CASSYTQGAYNEQFF
TGTGCCAGCAGTTACACGCAGGGGGCGTACAATGAGCAGTTCTTC
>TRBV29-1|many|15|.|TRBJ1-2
CSAYGGSRGNYGYTF
TGCAGCGCGTATGGGGGATCCAGGGGTAACTATGGCTACACCTTC
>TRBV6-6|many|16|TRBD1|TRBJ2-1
CASSANYGQGIGEQFF
TGTGCCAGCAGCGCCAACTACGGACAGGGAATAGGTGAGCAGTTCTTC
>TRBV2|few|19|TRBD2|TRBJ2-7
CASSEIGLAGGSAAYEQYF
TGTGCCAGCAGTGAAATCGGGCTAGCGGGGGGTTCCGCGGCCTACGAGCAGTACTTC
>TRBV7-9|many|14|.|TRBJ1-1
CASSSPQGTTEAFF
TGTGCCAGCAGCTCTCCGCAGGGGACCACTGAAGCTTTCTTT
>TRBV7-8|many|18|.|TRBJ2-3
CASSFSRGGYSGSDTQYF
TGTGCCAGCAGCTTTTCCAGGGGTGGCTATTCTGGGTCAGATACGCAGTATTTT
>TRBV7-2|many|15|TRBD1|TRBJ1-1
CASSLAETGGTEAFF
TGTGCCAGCAGCTTAGCGGAGACAGGGGGTACTGAAGCTTTCTTT
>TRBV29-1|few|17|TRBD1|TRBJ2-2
CSVQRTTGGADTGELFF
TGCAGCGTTCAACGAACTACAGGGGGCGCCGACACCGGGGAGCTGTTTTTT
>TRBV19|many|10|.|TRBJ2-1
CASNWAPRFF
TGTGCCAGTAATTGGGCCCCGCGATTCTTC
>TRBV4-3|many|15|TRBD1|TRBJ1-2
CASSRNTGVNYGYTF
TGCGCCAGCAGCCGAAATACAGGGGTTAACTATGGCTACACCTTC
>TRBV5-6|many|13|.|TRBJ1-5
CASSRERNQPQHF
TGTGCCAGCAGCCGCGAGAGGAATCAGCCCCAGCATTTT
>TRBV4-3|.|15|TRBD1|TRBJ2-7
CASSQMTGESYEQYF
TGCGCCAGCAGCCAGATGACAGGGGAATCCTACGAGCAGTACTTC
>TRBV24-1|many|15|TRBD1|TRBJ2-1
CATSDLRGQGYEQFF
TGTGCCACCAGTGATTTGCGGGGACAGGGCTATGAGCAGTTCTTC
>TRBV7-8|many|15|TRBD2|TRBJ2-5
CASSSPTGGGETQYF
TGTGCCAGCAGCTCCCCGACGGGGGGGGGGGAGACCCAGTACTTC
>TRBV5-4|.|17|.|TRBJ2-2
CASSLGGPVPPTGELFF
TGTGCCAGCAGCTTGGGGGGCCCTGTACCGCCCACCGGGGAGCTGTTTTTT
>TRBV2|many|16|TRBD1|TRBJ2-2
CASSEAGQARGGELFF
TGTGCCAGCAGTGAAGCCGGACAGGCCAGGGGCGGGGAGCTGTTTTTT
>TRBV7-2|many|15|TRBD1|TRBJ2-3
CASSSTGGTTDTQYF
TGTGCCAGCAGCTCGACAGGGGGCACGACGGATACGCAGTATTTT